One sample yielded the 32 T cell receptor beta chains listed below, sequenced in a study of shared clonotypes between healthy human individuals. Clones were sequenced by immunoSEQ multiplex PCR, and TCRdb holds only the in-frame ones, with some missing. The repertoire holds about 480,000 clones, with nearly 80% as singletons. Sequences were obtained from PBMCs. These receptors originate from a woman aged 40 to 55 in good health. Some clones in this sample may be carry-over from other donors' samples.

A note on this clone: Germline is not matched at one junction end, which may reflect a read error. J is TRBJ2-1 and V is TRBV7-7; 11 bases map to TRBD2. This CDR3 comprises 14 residues. Germline V gives CDR1 SSHAT, CDR2 FNYEAQ (reference sequence). The CDR3 sequence: CASSLGLAENEQFF. Written as DNA, the CDR3 is TGTGCTAGCAGCTTGGGACTAGCGGAAAATGAGCAGTTCTTC. Combining the CDR3 with reference TRBV7-7 and TRBJ2-1 gives the whole variable domain GAGVSQSPRYKVTKRGQDVTLRCDPISSHATLYWYQQALGQGPEFLTYFNYEAQPDKSGLPSDRFSAERPEGSISTLTIQRTEQRDSAMYRCASSLGLAENEQFFGPGTRLTVL.

The rearrangement links TRBV7-9 to TRBJ2-7; possible D gene TRBD1, 5 bases. V was shortened by 3 bases and J by 6 bases, with 9 bases between the two germline ends. The CDR3 consists of 12 residues. Germline V gene sequence: CDR1 SEHNR, CDR2 FQNEAQ (reference sequence). Here the CDR3 DNA reads TGTGCCAGCAGCTTTGCAGGGTTCGAGCAGTACTTC. Translating it yields CASSFAGFEQYF.

The chain combines TRBV5-6 with TRBJ1-1, with a weak D call TRBD1 (5 bases). V was pared by 4 bases and J by 0 bases, with 7 bases between. This CDR3 contains 13 residues. The germline V gene encodes CDR1 SGHDT and CDR2 YYEEEE. CDR3: CASSTGLNTEAFF. The CDR3, as DNA: TGTGCCAGCAGCACGGGACTGAACACTGAAGCTTTCTTT. The full variable domain, its missing parts supplied by reference TRBV5-6 and TRBJ1-1, is DAGVTQSPTHLIKTRGQQVTLRCSPKSGHDTVSWYQQALGQGPQFIFQYYEEEERQRGNFPDRFSGHQFPNYSSELNVNALLLGDSALYLCASSTGLNTEAFFGQGTRLTVV.

This chain uses TRBV4-3 with TRBJ1-2, with 8 positions matching TRBD1. The trim removed 0 bases at V and 8 bases at J, leaving 11 bases unmatched. CDR3 length equals 16 residues. Germline V lookup: CDR1 LGHNA, CDR2 YSLEER. CDR3 nucleotide sequence: TGCGCCAGCAGCCAAGATTTGGCAGGGGGCCTAGGGGGCTACACCTTC. It yields the protein CASSQDLAGGLGGYTF.

The rearrangement joins TRBV5-1 to TRBJ2-3; 11 positions agree with TRBD2. J gave up 4 bases and V 2 bases, and 6 bases lay outside the gene matches. Germline assignment: CDR1 SGHRS and CDR2 YFSETQ. The CDR3 contains 16 residues. In DNA form, the CDR3 reads TGCGCCAGCAGCTTTAGCTTAGCGGGAGGGTCAGATACGCAGTATTTT. Protein: CASSFSLAGGSDTQYF.

The chain is built from TRBV11-2 and TRBJ1-5, with D possibly matching TRBD1 (6 bases). The germline V gene has CDR1 SGHAT and CDR2 FQNNGV. The CDR3 length is 15 residues. V lost 0 bases and J 6 bases, leaving 12 bases between the germline ends. CDR3 residues: CASSLDWGAGQPQHF. The CDR3 DNA is TGTGCCAGCAGCTTAGATTGGGGGGCAGGTCAGCCCCAGCATTTT.

Here the CDR3 DNA reads TGTGCCAGTAGTCCCACGGTCCAGAATGAAAAACTGTTTTTT. This translates into CASSPTVQNEKLFF. The chain employs TRBV19 and TRBJ1-4; D is unresolved. The CDR3 covers 14 residues. V lost 5 bases and J 5 bases, leaving 12 bases between the germline ends. Germline V gives CDR1 LNHDA, CDR2 SQIVND (reference sequence).

Only a few counts were recorded for this clone. V is TRBV30 and J is TRBJ1-5; the D is unclear. There are 13 residues in the CDR3. Germline values: CDR1 GTSNPN, CDR2 SVGIG (reference sequence). With 2 bases removed from V and 7 bases from J, the gap between germline ends came to 12 bases. CDR3 nucleotides: TGTGCCTGGAGTTTCGGGTCAGGACAGCCCCAGCATTTT. Translated: CAWSFGSGQPQHF.

Concerning this clone itself: This same CDR3 is encoded by further DNA sequences in the sample. V gene TRBV5-6 combines with J gene TRBJ1-1; D not certain. This CDR3 has 13 amino acids. Germline lookup yields CDR1 SGHDT and CDR2 YYEEEE. V gave up 1 base and J gave up 4 bases, with 8 bases separating them. The CDR3 reads CASSLTRGTEAFF. The CDR3 bases are TGTGCCAGCAGCTTGACCCGGGGCACTGAAGCTTTCTTT.

The J gene is TRBJ2-1, the V gene TRBV6-6; 11 bases align to TRBD1. Per the germline V gene, CDR1 is MNHNY and CDR2 is SVGAGI (reference sequence). The CDR3 is 15 residues long. Trimming took 7 bases from V and 8 from J; bases not matched to a gene: 10. CDR3 DNA sequence: TGTGCCAGCAATGATCCGGGACAGGGGGTTGATGAGCAGTTCTTC. It specifies CASNDPGQGVDEQFF.

V usage is TRBV5-4 and J usage is TRBJ2-7; 8 positions agree with TRBD1. The V segment lost 3 bases and the J segment 2 bases; nucleotides outside the gene matches: 19. This CDR3 contains 19 residues. Per germline, CDR1 SGHNT and CDR2 YYREEE (reference sequence). CDR3 in amino acids: CASSYMDRDLYFHTYEQYF. The DNA of the CDR3 is TGTGCCAGCAGCTATATGGACAGGGACCTTTACTTTCACACCTACGAGCAGTACTTC.

The chain has TRBV5-4 and TRBJ2-5, with D unclear. CDR1 is SGHNT and CDR2 is YYREEE in the germline V gene (reference sequence). Trimming took off 3 bases at V and 5 bases at J, with 17 bases between the two ends. CDR3 length: 15 residues. Here the CDR3 DNA reads TGTGCCAGCAGCTCAACACCGCATTTTGGGGAGACCCAGTACTTC. This translates into CASSSTPHFGETQYF. Combining the CDR3 with reference TRBV5-4 and TRBJ2-5 gives the whole variable domain ETGVTQSPTHLIKTRGQQVTLRCSSQSGHNTVSWYQQALGQGPQFIFQYYREEENGRGNFPPRFSGLQFPNYSSELNVNALELDDSALYLCASSSTPHFGETQYFGPGTRLLVL.

The chain recombines TRBV15 with TRBJ1-4; D unclear. CDR1 and CDR2 from the germline V gene are LNHNV and YYDKDF (reference sequence). V lost 0 bases and J lost 7, with 6 bases in between. This CDR3 region has 13 residues. The CDR3 protein is CATSRDIAEKLFF. CDR3 in DNA: TGTGCCACCAGCAGAGATATAGCTGAAAAACTGTTTTTT.

The chain employs TRBV2 and TRBJ2-2; 8 bases align to TRBD1. This CDR3 region has 16 residues. Germline V gene sequence: CDR1 SNHLY, CDR2 FYNNEI. Germline trimming cut 8 bases from V and 4 bases from J; bases unmatched to any gene: 12. The CDR3 is CASRAPGGAGTGELFF. CDR3 DNA sequence: TGTGCCAGCCGAGCGCCAGGGGGCGCGGGCACCGGGGAGCTGTTTTTT.

This chain uses TRBV27 with TRBJ1-5, with TRBD1 matching over 8 bases. CDR1 and CDR2 (germline): MNHEY, SMNVEV (reference sequence). The CDR3 spans 15 residues. V dropped 6 bases and J dropped 4; count of bases not matched to a gene: 8. The CDR3 DNA sequence: TGTGCCAGCAGCTCCGGGACAGGACCTAATCAGCCCCAGCATTTT. It codes for CASSSGTGPNQPQHF.

The chain employs TRBV19 and TRBJ2-2; 9 positions match TRBD1. Germline lookup yields CDR1 LNHDA and CDR2 SQIVND (reference sequence). The trim removed 8 bases at V and 1 base at J, leaving 5 bases unmatched. The CDR3 is 15 residues long. CDR3 loop: CASSGQGRNTGELFF. CDR3 DNA sequence: TGTGCCAGTTCCGGACAGGGGAGGAACACCGGGGAGCTGTTTTTT.

In its sample, this clone was seen many times. V is TRBV6-1 and J is TRBJ2-6; unclear D gene. The germline V and J ends were trimmed by 1 base and 0 bases, with 4 bases remaining between them. The CDR3 runs to 15 residues. Germline V lookup: CDR1 MNHNS, CDR2 SASEGT. CDR3 amino acids: CASSEVYSGANVLTF. Here the CDR3 DNA reads TGTGCCAGCAGTGAAGTGTACTCTGGGGCCAACGTCCTGACTTTC.

A remark on this clone: This may arise from a read error, as a much more abundant clone is one base away. This chain joins TRBV6-6 and TRBJ2-1; unclear D gene. Germline V gives CDR1 MNHNY, CDR2 SVGAGI (reference sequence). CDR3 length equals 13 residues. Trimming pared 6 bases from V and 4 bases from J, leaving 10 bases between. Here the CDR3 DNA reads TGTGCCAGCAGCTGGGAATCATACAATGAGCAGTTCTTC. Translation gives CASSWESYNEQFF.

The chain recombines TRBV7-8 with TRBJ1-4, with unresolved D. This CDR3 is 12 amino acids long. V gave up 4 bases and J gave up 8 bases, with 8 bases separating them. Germline V gives CDR1 SGHVS, CDR2 FQNEAQ. CDR3 sequence reads: CASSSPGEKLFF. CDR3 DNA sequence: TGTGCCAGCAGCTCCCCGGGCGAAAAACTGTTTTTT.

This chain connects TRBV5-1 to TRBJ2-2, with D possibly being TRBD1 or TRBD2 (8 bases each). This CDR3 contains 15 residues. The ends were cut back, 2 bases at V and 6 bases at J, with 14 bases in the middle. In germline, CDR1 is SGHRS, CDR2 YFSETQ. DNA of the CDR3: TGCGCCAGCAGCTTCGGACAGGGACTAGCCGGGGAGCTGTTTTTT. Translated, it gives CASSFGQGLAGELFF.

The chain is built from TRBV6-1 and TRBJ1-5, with D hard to call. CDR3 size: 14 residues. Trimming cost V 4 bases and J 7 bases, with 14 bases left between them. The germline V gene encodes CDR1 MNHNS and CDR2 SASEGT. The CDR3 loop is CASSGRVWQQPQHF. CDR3 coding DNA: TGTGCCAGCAGTGGAAGGGTCTGGCAACAGCCCCAGCATTTT.

The J gene is TRBJ2-1, the V gene TRBV7-9, with 7 bases matching TRBD2. CDR1 is SEHNR and CDR2 is FQNEAQ in the germline V gene (reference sequence). The V gene end was trimmed by 5 bases and the J gene end by 0 bases; junction bases not matched to a gene: 7. The CDR3 covers 16 residues. For the CDR3, the DNA is TGTGCCAGCAGCCGGAGGGGCGGGAGCTCCTACAATGAGCAGTTCTTC. Protein product: CASSRRGGSSYNEQFF.

CDR3 sequence reads: CASSLEVSTDTQYF. In DNA, the CDR3 is TGTGCCAGCAGCTTGGAGGTGAGCACAGATACGCAGTATTTT. The chain employs TRBV5-4 and TRBJ2-3, with D unresolved. Germline V gene data show CDR1 as SGHNT and CDR2 as YYREEE (reference sequence). The CDR3 covers 14 residues. The germline V and J ends were trimmed by 0 bases and 0 bases, with 5 bases remaining between them.

This chain connects TRBV4-2 to TRBJ1-5; tentative D call: TRBD1 (5 bases). The CDR3 is 16 amino acids. Trimming removed 5 bases at V and 0 bases at J, with 14 bases between. CDR1 is LGHNA and CDR2 is YNFKEQ in the germline V gene. The CDR3 DNA follows: TGTGCCAGCAGCGAAACAGGAGCCTATAGCAATCAGCCCCAGCATTTT. Translation gives CASSETGAYSNQPQHF.

The chain has TRBV7-9 and TRBJ1-4; TRBD1 matches 8 bases. Trimming at V came to 5 bases and at J to 8 bases, leaving 10 bases not matched to a gene. The germline gives CDR1 SEHNR, CDR2 FQNEAQ (reference sequence). The CDR3 has 15 residues. CDR3 loop: CASSPWTGKEEKLFF. DNA for the CDR3: TGTGCCAGCAGCCCCTGGACAGGGAAAGAAGAAAAACTGTTTTTT.

The chain links TRBV30 to TRBJ1-5; D possibly corresponds to TRBD1 (5 bases). Trimming stripped 8 bases from V and 0 bases from J, with 8 bases between. CDR1 and CDR2 (germline): GTSNPN, SVGIG (reference sequence). This CDR3 contains 12 residues. The CDR3 DNA reads as TGTGCCGGAGGACATAGCAATCAGCCCCAGCATTTT. As protein: CAGGHSNQPQHF. The complete variable domain, with remaining parts taken from reference TRBV30 and TRBJ1-5, reads SQTIHQWPATLVQPVGSPLSLECTVEGTSNPNLYWYRQAAGRGLQLLFYSVGIGQISSEVPQNLSASRPQDRQFILSSKKLLLSDSGFYLCAGGHSNQPQHFGDGTRLSIL.

The chain employs TRBV28 and TRBJ2-7, with 8 bases fitting TRBD2. This CDR3 is 14 amino acids long. The V gene's germline CDR1 is MDHEN and CDR2 SYDVKM. V gave up 6 bases and J gave up 2 bases; unmatched junction bases: 6. CDR3 loop: CASSPSGGTYEQYF. The DNA of the CDR3 is TGTGCCAGCAGCCCCTCGGGGGGGACCTACGAGCAGTACTTC.

This clone has more than one count but fewer than ten. DNA for the CDR3: TGTGCCAGCTCACCGTGGAGCGGCCAGCAAGAGACCCAGTACTTC. Protein: CASSPWSGQQETQYF. This chain joins TRBV18 and TRBJ2-5; tentatively, D is TRBD2 (5 bases). Germline lookup yields CDR1 KGHSH and CDR2 LQKENI. The CDR3 extends over 15 amino acids. V lost 3 bases and J lost 2, with 13 bases in between. The full variable domain, completed using reference TRBV18 and TRBJ2-5, is NAGVMQNPRHLVRRRGQEARLRCSPMKGHSHVYWYRQLPEEGLKFMVYLQKENIIDESGMPKERFSAEFPKEGPSILRIQQVVRGDSAAYFCASSPWSGQQETQYFGPGTRLLVL.

The V call is TRBV29-1, the J call TRBJ2-1; tentatively, D is TRBD2 (6 bases). The CDR3 has 12 residues. Germline V CDR1 and CDR2: SQVTM, ANQGSEA. Trimming took 4 bases from V and 4 from J, leaving 8 bases between them. The CDR3 DNA reads as TGCAGCGTTGGGCTAGCGTACAATGAGCAGTTCTTC. Translating gives CSVGLAYNEQFF.

This clone was counted a few times. The genes are TRBV7-2 and TRBJ2-7, with unresolved D. CDR1 is SGHTA and CDR2 is FQGNSA in the germline V gene. Trimming cost V 0 bases and J 6 bases, with 9 bases left between them. This CDR3 comprises 13 residues. CDR3 region: CASSLASVGEQYF. CDR3 nucleotide sequence: TGTGCCAGCAGCTTAGCGTCAGTTGGCGAGCAGTACTTC.

The V and J genes are TRBV7-3 and TRBJ1-3; D call uncertain. The length of the CDR3 is 15 residues. Trimming stripped 5 bases from V and 0 bases from J, with 11 bases between. Germline V gene data show CDR1 as SGHTA and CDR2 as FQGTGA. The CDR3 DNA reads TGTGCCAGCAGCCCAGAAGGGCTCTCTGGAAACACCATATATTTT. Amino acids: CASSPEGLSGNTIYF.

The rearrangement uses TRBV11-2 and TRBJ2-1; D ambiguous. Germline V gene data show CDR1 as SGHAT and CDR2 as FQNNGV. This CDR3 has 14 residues. V lost 2 bases and J 2 bases, leaving 7 bases between the germline ends. CDR3 protein: CASSLSLAYNEQFF. The DNA of the CDR3 is TGTGCCAGCAGCTTATCTTTAGCCTACAATGAGCAGTTCTTC. The complete variable domain, with remaining parts taken from reference TRBV11-2 and TRBJ2-1, reads EAGVAQSPRYKIIEKRQSVAFWCNPISGHATLYWYQQILGQGPKLLIQFQNNGVVDDSQLPKDRFSAERLKGVDSTLKIQPAKLEDSAVYLCASSLSLAYNEQFFGPGTRLTVL.